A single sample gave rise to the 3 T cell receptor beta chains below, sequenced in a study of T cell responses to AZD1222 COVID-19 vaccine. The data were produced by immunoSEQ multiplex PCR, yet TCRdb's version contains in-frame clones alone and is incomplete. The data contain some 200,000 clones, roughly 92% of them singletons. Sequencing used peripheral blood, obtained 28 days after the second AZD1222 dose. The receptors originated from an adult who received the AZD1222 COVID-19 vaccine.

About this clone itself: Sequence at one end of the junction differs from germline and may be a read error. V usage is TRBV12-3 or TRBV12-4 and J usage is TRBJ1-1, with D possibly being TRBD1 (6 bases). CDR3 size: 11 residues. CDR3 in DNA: TGTGCCAGCAGTTTAAGGGGGTCTTTGGGATTT. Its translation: CASSLRGSLGF.

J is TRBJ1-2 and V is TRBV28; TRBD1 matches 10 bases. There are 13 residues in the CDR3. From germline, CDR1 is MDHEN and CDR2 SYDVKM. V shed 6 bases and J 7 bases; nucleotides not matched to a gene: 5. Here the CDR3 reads CASSLTGGSGYTF. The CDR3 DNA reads TGTGCCAGCAGCTTGACAGGGGGCTCTGGCTACACCTTC.

The CDR3 DNA follows: TGTGCCAGCAGCCACGCGCCAGGATTGGGCTATGGCTACACCTTC. Encoded protein: CASSHAPGLGYGYTF. The V gene is TRBV3-1 (or the pseudogene TRBV3-2), the J gene TRBJ1-2, with D unresolved. Germline V lookup: CDR1 LGHDT, CDR2 YNNKEL (reference sequence). The CDR3 is 15 amino acids. Trimming cost V 3 bases and J 4 bases, with 15 bases left between them.